The 2 T cell receptor beta chains below come from one sample, sequenced in a study of beta chain features in type 1 diabetes. Reverse transcribing all isolated RNA meant expressed TCRB transcripts were sequenced. Produced via immunoSEQ multiplex PCR; TCRdb's table is partial and in-frame only. The table lists 100,000 to 150,000 clones, around 9% of them singletons, with over 0.6% in the top ten. Study findings and constraints: In every one of the four CD4+ subsets, TCRB CDR3s were moderately but significantly shorter in Type 1 diabetes patients.

Antigen specificity for these receptors is unknown. Sequenced sample: central memory CD4+ T cells from blood. All receptors come from a man aged 25 to 40 with type 1 diabetes.

The V gene is TRBV7-3, the J gene TRBJ2-3; no clear D gene. This CDR3 contains 14 residues. The V end was cut by 6 bases, the J end by 2 bases, with 12 bases between. Germline V gene data show CDR1 as SGHTA and CDR2 as FQGTGA. This chain's CDR3 is CASRHQRNTDTQYF. CDR3 bases: TGTGCCAGCAGGCACCAGAGGAACACAGATACGCAGTATTTT.

CDR3 nucleotide sequence: TGCGCCAGCAGCTTTAGGACAGGGGGCATCGACGAGCAGTACTTC. As protein: CASSFRTGGIDEQYF. The V and J genes are TRBV5-1 and TRBJ2-7; 11 nucleotides agree with TRBD1. The CDR3 extends over 15 amino acids. Trimming took 2 bases from V and 5 from J; bases not matched to a gene: 6. In germline, CDR1 is SGHRS, CDR2 YFSETQ.